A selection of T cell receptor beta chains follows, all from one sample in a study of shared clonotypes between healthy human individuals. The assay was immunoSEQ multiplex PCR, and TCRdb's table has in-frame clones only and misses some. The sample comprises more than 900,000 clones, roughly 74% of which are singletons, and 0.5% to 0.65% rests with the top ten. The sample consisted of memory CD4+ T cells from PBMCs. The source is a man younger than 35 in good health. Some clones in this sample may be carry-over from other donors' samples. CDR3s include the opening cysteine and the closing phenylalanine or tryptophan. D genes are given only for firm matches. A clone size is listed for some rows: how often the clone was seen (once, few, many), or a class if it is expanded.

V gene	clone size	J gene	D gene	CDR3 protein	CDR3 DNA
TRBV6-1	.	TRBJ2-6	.	CATSYGLSGANVLTF	TGTGCCACGAGCTACGGTTTATCTGGGGCCAACGTCCTGACTTTC
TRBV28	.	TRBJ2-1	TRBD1	CASSPWTGSSYNEQFF	TGTGCCAGCAGCCCTTGGACAGGGAGCTCCTACAATGAGCAGTTCTTC
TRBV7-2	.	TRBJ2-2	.	CASSLGAWGELFF	TGTGCCAGCAGCTTGGGAGCCTGGGGGGAGCTGTTTTTT
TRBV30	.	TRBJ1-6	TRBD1	CAWSGDSGNSPLHF	TGTGCCTGGAGTGGGGACAGCGGTAATTCACCCCTCCACTTT
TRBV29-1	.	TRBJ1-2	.	CSVGSSEEGGYTF	TGCAGCGTTGGATCGAGCGAAGAAGGAGGCTACACCTTC
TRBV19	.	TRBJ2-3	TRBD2	CASSIGTTSTDTQYF	TGTGCCAGTAGTATCGGGACTACTAGCACAGATACGCAGTATTTT
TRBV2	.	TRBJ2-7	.	CASSEALQGRGHEQYF	TGTGCCAGCAGTGAAGCGCTTCAGGGACGGGGCCACGAGCAGTACTTC
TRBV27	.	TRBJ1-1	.	CASSWAPNTEAFF	TGTGCCAGCAGTTGGGCACCCAACACTGAAGCTTTCTTT
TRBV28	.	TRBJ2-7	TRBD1	CASRRTGWSGEQYF	TGTGCCAGCAGGCGGACAGGGTGGTCCGGCGAGCAGTACTTC
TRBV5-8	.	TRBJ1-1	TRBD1	CASSFQFSGQGRDTEAFF	TGTGCCAGCAGCTTCCAGTTTTCGGGACAGGGGCGGGACACTGAAGCTTTCTTT
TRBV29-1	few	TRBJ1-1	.	CSVDESGMNTEAFF	TGCAGCGTTGACGAGTCGGGGATGAACACTGAAGCTTTCTTT
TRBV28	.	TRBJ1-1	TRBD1	CASLRGLGGRSTEAFF	TGTGCCAGCCTCCGGGGTTTAGGGGGCAGGAGCACTGAAGCTTTCTTT
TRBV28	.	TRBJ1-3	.	CASSPTRNSGNTIYF	TGTGCCAGCAGCCCAACACGAAACTCTGGAAACACCATATATTTT
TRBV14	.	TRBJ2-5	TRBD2	CASSLLAGGNQETQYF	TGTGCCAGCAGCCTGTTAGCGGGAGGGAACCAAGAGACCCAGTACTTC
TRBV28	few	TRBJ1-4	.	CASSSAGNLNEKLFF	TGTGCCAGCAGCTCGGCCGGGAACCTTAATGAAAAACTGTTTTTT
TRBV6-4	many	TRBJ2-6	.	CASSDSGRISGANVLTF	TGTGCCAGCAGTGACTCTGGGAGGATCTCTGGGGCCAACGTCCTGACTTTC
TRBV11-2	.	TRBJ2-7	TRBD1	CASSLDLGRGPHF	TGTGCCAGCAGCTTAGATTTGGGCAGGGGGCCGCACTTC
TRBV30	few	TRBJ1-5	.	CAWSVKGNQPQHF	TGTGCCTGGAGTGTAAAGGGCAATCAGCCCCAGCATTTT
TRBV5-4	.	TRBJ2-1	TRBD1	CASSLAPGQGNNEQFF	TGTGCCAGCAGCTTGGCTCCGGGACAGGGGAACAATGAGCAGTTCTTC
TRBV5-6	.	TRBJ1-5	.	CASSLVTDSNQPQHF	TGTGCCAGCAGCTTGGTGACAGATAGCAATCAGCCCCAGCATTTT
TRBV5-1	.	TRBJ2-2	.	CASSFIFRTANTGELFF	TGCGCCAGCAGCTTTATTTTTCGGACAGCGAACACCGGGGAGCTGTTTTTT
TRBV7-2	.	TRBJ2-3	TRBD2	CASSPSGRLADTQYF	TGTGCCAGCAGCCCTAGCGGGCGCCTCGCAGATACGCAGTATTTT
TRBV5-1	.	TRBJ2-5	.	CASSLEGGLRGETQYF	TGCGCCAGCAGCTTGGAGGGGGGATTGCGAGGAGAGACCCAGTACTTC
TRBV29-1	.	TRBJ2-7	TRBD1	CSVDLKGGNEQYF	TGCAGCGTTGACTTAAAAGGGGGCAACGAGCAGTACTTC
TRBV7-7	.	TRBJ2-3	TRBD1	CASSWDRTDTQYF	TGTGCTAGCAGCTGGGACAGAACAGATACGCAGTATTTT
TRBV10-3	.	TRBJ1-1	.	CAISESIGPTEAFF	TGTGCCATCAGTGAGTCGATAGGGCCCACTGAAGCTTTCTTT
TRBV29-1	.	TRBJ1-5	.	CSVEGDGGSTQHF	TGCAGCGTTGAAGGGGACGGAGGGTCGACCCAGCATTTT
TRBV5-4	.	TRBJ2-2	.	CASSLESTVVTGELFF	TGTGCCAGCAGCTTGGAAAGTACGGTCGTTACCGGGGAGCTGTTTTTT
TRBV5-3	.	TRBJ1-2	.	CARSESRRLLGYTF	TGTGCCAGAAGCGAATCCAGACGACTCCTTGGCTACACCTTC
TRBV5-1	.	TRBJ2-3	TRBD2	CASSEGLAETDTQYF	TGCGCCAGCAGCGAGGGACTAGCGGAAACAGATACGCAGTATTTT
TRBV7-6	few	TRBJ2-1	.	CASSSPLGEQFF	TGTGCCAGCAGCTCCCCGCTGGGGGAGCAGTTCTTC
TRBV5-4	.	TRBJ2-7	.	CASSSAYEQYF	TGTGCCAGCAGCTCGGCCTACGAGCAGTACTTC
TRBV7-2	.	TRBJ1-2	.	CASSLGGGGYGYTF	TGTGCCAGCAGCTTAGGAGGGGGAGGGTATGGCTACACCTTC
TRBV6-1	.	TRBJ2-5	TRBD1	CASSVQGAWETQYF	TGTGCCAGCAGTGTACAGGGGGCTTGGGAGACCCAGTACTTC
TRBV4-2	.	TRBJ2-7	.	CASSQGFVPAGLYEQYF	TGTGCCAGCAGCCAAGGTTTCGTCCCCGCGGGCTTATACGAGCAGTACTTC
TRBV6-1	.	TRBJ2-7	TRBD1	CASRSAGTGDDEQYF	TGTGCCAGCAGATCCGCCGGGACAGGGGACGACGAGCAGTACTTC
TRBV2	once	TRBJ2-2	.	CASSEGSGSVDTGELFF	TGTGCCAGCAGTGAAGGTAGCGGTTCTGTGGACACCGGGGAGCTGTTTTTT
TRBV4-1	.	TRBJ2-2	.	CASSQDPGAGTGELFF	TGCGCCAGCAGCCAAGATCCCGGAGCGGGCACCGGGGAGCTGTTTTTT